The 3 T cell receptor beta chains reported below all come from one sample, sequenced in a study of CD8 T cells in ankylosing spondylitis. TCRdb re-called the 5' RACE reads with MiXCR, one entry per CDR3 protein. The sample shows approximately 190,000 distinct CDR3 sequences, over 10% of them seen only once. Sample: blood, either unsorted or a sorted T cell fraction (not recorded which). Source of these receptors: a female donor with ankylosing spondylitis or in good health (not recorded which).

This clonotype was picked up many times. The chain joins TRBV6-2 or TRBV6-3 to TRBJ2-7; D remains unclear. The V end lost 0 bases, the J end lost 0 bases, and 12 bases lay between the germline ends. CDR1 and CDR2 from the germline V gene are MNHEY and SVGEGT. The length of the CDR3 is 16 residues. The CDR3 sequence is CASSYSHDMRSYEQYF. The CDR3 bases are TGTGCCAGCAGTTACTCTCATGACATGCGCTCCTACGAGCAGTACTTC.

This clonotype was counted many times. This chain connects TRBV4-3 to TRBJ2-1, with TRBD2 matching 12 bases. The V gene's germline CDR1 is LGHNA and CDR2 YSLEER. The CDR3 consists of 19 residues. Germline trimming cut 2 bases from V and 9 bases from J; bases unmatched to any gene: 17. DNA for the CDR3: TGCGCCAGCAGCCAACTAGGATCCGAAGGACTAGCGGGATTGGGTGAGCAGTTCTTC. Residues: CASSQLGSEGLAGLGEQFF.

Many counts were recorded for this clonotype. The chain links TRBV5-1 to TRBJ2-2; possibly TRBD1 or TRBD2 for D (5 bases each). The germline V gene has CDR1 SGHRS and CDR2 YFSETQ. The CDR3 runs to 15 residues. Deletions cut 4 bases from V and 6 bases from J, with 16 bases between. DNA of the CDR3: TGCGCCAGCAGCGGGGACGGAATGAAGGCCGGGGAGCTGTTTTTT. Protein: CASSGDGMKAGELFF.